Listed below are T cell receptor beta chains from one sample, sequenced in a study of memory CD4+ T cells and cytomegalovirus serostatus. Sequenced by immunoSEQ multiplex PCR; TCRdb stores in-frame clones only, minus some. This repertoire shows some 44,000 clones, less than 85% found once; its top ten account for about 2.1%. Sequenced material: memory CD4+ T cells from blood. The receptor source for this set is an adult in good health and CMV-seronegative. Each CDR3 is given with its conserved first and last residue. D genes are given only for firm matches. Expanded clones are given a class, and other clones once, few, many or no size at all.

TRBJ1-3,TRBD1,-,TRBV10-3,14,CAITRDRASSTIYF,TGTGCCATCACCCGGGACAGGGCAAGCTCGACCATATATTTT
TRBJ2-5,TRBD2,-,TRBV2,15,CASRPGLADQETQYF,TGTGCCAGCAGACCGGGACTAGCGGACCAAGAGACCCAGTACTTC
TRBJ2-7,-,-,TRBV2,15,CASSGGRTNSYEQYF,TGTGCCAGCAGTGGGGGAAGAACCAATTCCTACGAGCAGTACTTC
TRBJ1-4,-,-,TRBV19,17,CAPPGGGGSTTGEKLFF,TGTGCCCCCCCGGGAGGAGGGGGATCAACTACGGGTGAAAAACTGTTTTTT
TRBJ2-1,-,-,TRBV6-5,11,CASSLANEQFF,TGTGCCAGCAGTTTAGCTAATGAGCAGTTCTTC
TRBJ1-5,-,-,TRBV7-6,16,CASSGGQTQVGQPQHF,TGTGCCAGCAGCGGAGGACAAACCCAGGTGGGTCAGCCCCAGCATTTT
TRBJ2-5,-,once,TRBV29-1,13,CSVGTEWGETQYF,TGCAGCGTAGGGACGGAGTGGGGGGAGACCCAGTACTTC
TRBJ1-5,TRBD1,-,TRBV6-1,13,CASIPTGDQPQHF,TGTGCCAGCATCCCGACAGGGGACCAGCCCCAGCATTTT
TRBJ2-5,-,-,TRBV7-6,15,CASSLGHSKEETQYF,TGTGCCAGCAGCTTAGGACATTCTAAAGAGGAGACCCAGTACTTC
TRBJ2-3,-,-,TRBV5-1,15,CASSFKGSSTDTQYF,TGCGCCAGCAGCTTTAAAGGGTCGAGCACAGATACGCAGTATTTT
TRBJ2-7,-,-,TRBV4-1,15,CASSQLAQYSYEQYF,TGCGCCAGCAGCCAATTGGCGCAGTACTCCTACGAGCAGTACTTC
TRBJ2-3,TRBD2,-,TRBV7-2,17,CASSTGTSGGGTDTQYF,TGTGCCAGCAGCACCGGGACTAGCGGGGGAGGGACAGATACGCAGTATTTT
TRBJ1-1,TRBD1,few,TRBV5-1,18,CASSFAGTGGLMGTEAFF,TGCGCCAGCAGCTTCGCCGGGACAGGTGGTTTAATGGGGACTGAAGCTTTCTTT
TRBJ2-7,-,once,TRBV5-1,14,CASSFSGRAYEQYF,TGCGCCAGCAGCTTTTCCGGGCGGGCCTACGAGCAGTACTTC
TRBJ2-5,TRBD1,-,TRBV6-1,15,CASSDPGTGKETQYF,TGTGCCAGCAGTGATCCCGGGACAGGGAAAGAGACCCAGTACTTC
TRBJ2-5,-,-,TRBV9,15,CASSANYQGRETQYF,TGTGCCAGCAGCGCCAACTACCAGGGTCGAGAGACCCAGTACTTC
TRBJ1-4,-,-,TRBV5-5,15,CASSLAPGDNEKLFF,TGTGCCAGCAGCTTGGCTCCAGGCGATAATGAAAAACTGTTTTTT
TRBJ2-3,-,-,TRBV11-2,14,CASSFVPLTDTQYF,TGTGCCAGCAGCTTCGTCCCCCTGACAGATACGCAGTATTTT